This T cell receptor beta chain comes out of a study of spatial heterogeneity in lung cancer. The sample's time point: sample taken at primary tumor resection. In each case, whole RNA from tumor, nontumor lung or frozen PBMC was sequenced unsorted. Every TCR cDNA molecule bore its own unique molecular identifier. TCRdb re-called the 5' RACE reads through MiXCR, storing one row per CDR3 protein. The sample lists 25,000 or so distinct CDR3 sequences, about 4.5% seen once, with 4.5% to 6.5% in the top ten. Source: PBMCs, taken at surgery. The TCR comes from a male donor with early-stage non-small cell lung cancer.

CDR3 region: CASSDQNYGYTF. In DNA form, the CDR3 reads TGTGCCAGCAGTGACCAGAACTATGGCTACACCTTC. The J gene is TRBJ1-2, the V gene TRBV25-1; D not resolved. The CDR3 extends over 12 amino acids. CDR1 is MGHDK, CDR2 SYGVNS, per germline. The V end lost 3 bases, the J end lost 2 bases, and 4 bases lay between the germline ends.